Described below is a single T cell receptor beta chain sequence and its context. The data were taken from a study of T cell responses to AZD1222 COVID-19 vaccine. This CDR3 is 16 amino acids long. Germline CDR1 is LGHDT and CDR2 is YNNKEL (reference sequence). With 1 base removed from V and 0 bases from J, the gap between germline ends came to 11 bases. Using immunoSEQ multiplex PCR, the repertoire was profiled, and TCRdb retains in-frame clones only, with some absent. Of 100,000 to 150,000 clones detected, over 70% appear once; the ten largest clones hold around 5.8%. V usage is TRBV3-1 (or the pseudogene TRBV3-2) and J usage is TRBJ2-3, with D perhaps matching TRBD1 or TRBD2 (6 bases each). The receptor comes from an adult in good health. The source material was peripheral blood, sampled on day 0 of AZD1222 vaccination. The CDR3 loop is CASSQGGAVSTDTQYF. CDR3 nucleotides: TGTGCCAGCAGCCAAGGGGGGGCTGTCAGCACAGATACGCAGTATTTT.